Each of the 32 T cell receptor beta chains below was sequenced from the same sample in a study of beta chain features in type 1 diabetes. Their antigens remain unidentified. General study findings and limits: There was a moderate but significant shortening of TCRB CDR3s in all four CD4+ subsets of Type 1 diabetes patients.

Reverse transcription of all isolated RNA meant that expressed TCRB transcripts were sequenced. The table came from immunoSEQ multiplex PCR; TCRdb's copy has only in-frame clones and leaves some out. The table includes around 600,000 clones, 9.5% to 15% detected once. Sequencing used naive CD4+ T cells from blood. The receptor source for this set is a man aged 25-45 years with type 1 diabetes.

The chain couples TRBV28 to TRBJ2-1; D tentatively fits TRBD1 or TRBD2 (6 bases each). Germline V gene sequence: CDR1 MDHEN, CDR2 SYDVKM. The V gene lost 5 bases and the J gene lost 5 bases, with 13 bases spanning the gap. The CDR3 sequence is 14 residues long. This chain's CDR3 is CASSAGGRHNEQFF. CDR3 DNA: TGTGCCAGCAGTGCCGGGGGCCGACACAATGAGCAGTTCTTC.

This clone was found a few times. The gene calls are TRBV7-2 and TRBJ2-3, with D unresolved. The germline V and J ends were trimmed by 1 base and 0 bases, with 5 bases remaining between them. This CDR3 has 14 amino acids. Germline values: CDR1 SGHTA, CDR2 FQGNSA. CDR3 amino acids: CASSLESSTDTQYF. As DNA, the CDR3 is TGTGCCAGCAGCTTAGAATCTAGCACAGATACGCAGTATTTT.

J is TRBJ2-1 and V is TRBV29-1, with TRBD2 as a possible D gene (6 bases). Deletions cut 7 bases from V and 3 bases from J, with 13 bases between. The germline CDR1 and CDR2 sequences are SQVTM and ANQGSEA. This CDR3 has 13 amino acids. CDR3 residues: CSGGTQGYNEQFF. CDR3 sequence (DNA): TGCAGCGGCGGGACCCAAGGCTACAATGAGCAGTTCTTC.

This clone was observed a handful of times. V usage is TRBV7-8 and J usage is TRBJ2-3; 9 bases are a match to TRBD2. The CDR3 spans 14 residues. Per germline, CDR1 SGHVS and CDR2 FQNEAQ. With V trimmed by 6 bases and J by 3 bases, 4 bases remained unmatched. CDR3 loop: CASRRLADTDTQYF. In nucleotides, the CDR3 is TGTGCCAGCAGAAGACTAGCGGATACAGATACGCAGTATTTT.

The genes are TRBV2 and TRBJ2-5, with D perhaps matching TRBD1 or TRBD2 (6 bases each). CDR3 length equals 14 residues. V was pared by 5 bases and J by 5 bases, with 15 bases between. Germline CDR1 SNHLY, CDR2 FYNNEI. The CDR3 spells CASSPSGARETQYF. The CDR3 nucleotides are TGTGCCAGCAGTCCCTCGGGGGCGAGGGAGACCCAGTACTTC.

The V call is TRBV5-5, the J call TRBJ2-7; the D is unclear. Germline CDR1 reads SGHKS; CDR2 reads YYEKEE (reference sequence). Trimming shortened V by 6 bases and J by 1 base, and 20 bases separated the two germline ends. This CDR3 has 16 residues. CDR3 coding DNA: TGTGCCAGCACCATTTCCCCCGCCGGTATGTCCTACGAGCAGTACTTC. This encodes CASTISPAGMSYEQYF.

This clone was found a few times. CDR3 sequence: CASSLVTGPLQYF. The CDR3 region has the DNA TGTGCCAGCAGCTTAGTAACAGGGCCGCTGCAGTACTTC. The V call is TRBV7-9, the J call TRBJ2-7; the D gene is possibly TRBD1 (6 bases). V gave up 1 base and J gave up 9 bases, with 13 bases separating them. Germline CDR1 and CDR2: SEHNR and FQNEAQ (reference sequence). The CDR3 sequence is 13 residues long.

This clone was observed at least ten times. V and J are TRBV25-1 and TRBJ2-7, with 9 bases fitting TRBD1. CDR1 MGHDK and CDR2 SYGVNS come from the germline V gene. Trimming took 2 bases from V and 6 from J; bases not matched to a gene: 11. This CDR3 comprises 16 residues. The CDR3 coding sequence is TGTGCCAGCAGTGAAAACACCTCGGGACAGGGTGCCGAGCAGTACTTC. It yields the protein CASSENTSGQGAEQYF.

This clone occurred a few times. The chain joins TRBV11-3 to TRBJ1-1; 9 bases map to TRBD1. This CDR3 comprises 13 residues. With V trimmed by 6 bases and J by 7 bases, 6 bases remained unmatched. Germline V lookup: CDR1 SGHNT, CDR2 YENEEA. In DNA, the CDR3 is TGTGCCAGCAGTTTGACAGGGGGGAGTGAAGCTTTCTTT. Translated, it gives CASSLTGGSEAFF.

This clone was seen more than once but under ten times. This chain joins TRBV6-5 and TRBJ1-1, with TRBD1 identical over 11 bases. Germline V gene lookup returns CDR1 MNHEY and CDR2 SVGAGI. The CDR3 sequence is 14 residues long. V lost 5 bases and J lost 10; bases outside the gene matches: 9. The CDR3 coding sequence is TGTGCCAGCAGTCCGGGACAGGGGGATCTCGTAGCTTTCTTT. Its protein product is CASSPGQGDLVAFF.

The V and J genes are TRBV5-4 and TRBJ2-1; TRBD2 aligns across 15 bases. Looked up from germline, CDR1 is SGHNT and CDR2 is YYREEE (reference sequence). There are 17 residues in the CDR3. The trim removed 4 bases at V and 3 bases at J, leaving 5 bases unmatched. The CDR3 reads CASSRTSGGDFYNEQFF. The CDR3 DNA reads TGTGCCAGCAGCCGGACTAGCGGGGGGGATTTCTACAATGAGCAGTTCTTC.

A few counts support this clone. The CDR3 here is CASSRGAPWGNQPQHF. The CDR3 DNA sequence: TGTGCCAGCAGCCGGGGGGCTCCCTGGGGCAATCAGCCCCAGCATTTT. This rearrangement joins TRBV5-6 to TRBJ1-5, with TRBD1 as a possible D gene (6 bases). Germline lookup yields CDR1 SGHDT and CDR2 YYEEEE. The CDR3 contains 16 residues. V was shortened by 4 bases and J by 2 bases, with 16 bases between the two germline ends. Filled out from reference TRBV5-6 and TRBJ1-5, the complete variable domain reads DAGVTQSPTHLIKTRGQQVTLRCSPKSGHDTVSWYQQALGQGPQFIFQYYEEEERQRGNFPDRFSGHQFPNYSSELNVNALLLGDSALYLCASSRGAPWGNQPQHFGDGTRLSIL.

The chain links TRBV4-2 to TRBJ2-5; 9 bases match TRBD1. The junction had 7 bases not matched to a gene; V was cut back by 1 base and J by 4 bases. Germline lookup yields CDR1 LGHNA and CDR2 YNFKEQ. This CDR3 has 16 amino acids. The CDR3 sequence: CASSQGYGTGTETQYF. DNA of the CDR3: TGTGCCAGCAGCCAAGGATACGGGACAGGGACAGAGACCCAGTACTTC.

This clone has only a few counts. J is TRBJ2-3 and V is TRBV2; a weak D match, TRBD2 (6 bases). The CDR3 extends over 13 amino acids. The germline gives CDR1 SNHLY, CDR2 FYNNEI. The V end was cut by 6 bases, the J end by 1 base, with 8 bases between. In DNA form, the CDR3 reads TGTGCCAGCAGACCGGGGGGCACAGATACGCAGTATTTT. It encodes CASRPGGTDTQYF.

V gene TRBV2 combines with J gene TRBJ2-5; no firm D call. This CDR3 is 13 amino acids long. V was shortened by 6 bases and J by 7 bases, with 15 bases between the two germline ends. Germline V gene data show CDR1 as SNHLY and CDR2 as FYNNEI. CDR3 bases: TGTGCCAGCAGCGTGGACCTATACGGGACCCAGTACTTC. This sequence encodes CASSVDLYGTQYF.

This clone has a handful of counts. This sequence joins TRBV14 and TRBJ2-3; tentative D call: TRBD2 (5 bases). The CDR3 spans 14 residues. Germline V lookup: CDR1 SGHDN, CDR2 FVKESK. Trimming took off 4 bases at V and 1 base at J, with 9 bases between the two ends. The CDR3 bases are TGTGCCAGCAGCCTCGGAGGTCGCACAGATACGCAGTATTTT. Its translation is CASSLGGRTDTQYF. The whole variable domain, remainder taken from reference TRBV14 and TRBJ2-3, is EAGVTQFPSHSVIEKGQTVTLRCDPISGHDNLYWYRRVMGKEIKFLLHFVKESKQDESGMPNNRFLAERTGGTYSTLKVQPAELEDSGVYFCASSLGGRTDTQYFGPGTRLTVL.

This clone has more than one count but fewer than ten. This chain joins TRBV29-1 and TRBJ2-1; 9 bases line up with TRBD1. This CDR3 is built from 12 residues. Trimming removed 7 bases from V and 8 bases from J; junction bases left unmatched: 6. The germline V gene has CDR1 SQVTM and CDR2 ANQGSEA. The CDR3 region is CSGQGVPDEQFF. The CDR3 DNA is TGCAGCGGACAGGGGGTACCTGATGAGCAGTTCTTC.

Only a few counts were recorded for this clone. The chain recombines TRBV7-2 with TRBJ2-3; TRBD2 is a possible D gene (6 bases). CDR3 length equals 13 residues. Germline CDR1 is SGHTA and CDR2 is FQGNSA. Trimming removed 6 bases from V and 1 base from J, with 8 bases in between. CDR3: CASSRGGTDTQYF. The CDR3 nucleotides are TGTGCCAGCAGTCGCGGGGGCACAGATACGCAGTATTTT.

V is TRBV11-2 and J is TRBJ2-5; D is uncertain. Germline V gives CDR1 SGHAT, CDR2 FQNNGV. Trimming cost V 0 bases and J 13 bases, with 12 bases left between them. The CDR3 has 12 residues. Here the CDR3 DNA reads TGTGCCAGCAGCTTAGATAAGGGTCGGCGGTACTTC. Translating it yields CASSLDKGRRYF.

There are a few counts of this clone. The CDR3 region is CASSGDGNYGYTF. The CDR3 DNA reads as TGCGCCAGCAGCGGGGACGGTAACTATGGCTACACCTTC. The chain recombines TRBV5-1 with TRBJ1-2; a possible D gene is TRBD1 (5 bases). The CDR3 covers 13 residues. The V gene lost 4 bases and the J gene lost 1 base, with 8 bases spanning the gap. Germline lookup yields CDR1 SGHRS and CDR2 YFSETQ.

This clone has a handful of counts. The V call is TRBV9, the J call TRBJ2-2, with a possible D match to TRBD2 (5 bases). The CDR3 extends over 15 amino acids. V shed 2 bases and J shed 8 bases, with 16 bases lying between them. Germline V gives CDR1 SGDLS, CDR2 YYNGEE. CDR3 residues: CASSVAGERLGELFF. CDR3 DNA: TGTGCCAGCAGCGTGGCGGGCGAGCGGCTTGGGGAGCTGTTTTTT.

This clone was picked up a small number of times. The chain recombines TRBV19 with TRBJ1-2; 7 bases are shared with TRBD1. V lost 5 bases and J lost 5; bases outside the gene matches: 8. The CDR3 has 14 amino acids. In germline, CDR1 is LNHDA, CDR2 SQIVND (reference sequence). The CDR3 spells CASSLGGGLYGYTF. As DNA, the CDR3 is TGTGCCAGTAGTTTGGGAGGGGGCCTATATGGCTACACCTTC.

Details on this clone: Other nucleotide sequences in the sample specify the same CDR3. The gene calls are TRBV30 and TRBJ2-3; 9 positions match TRBD2. The CDR3 covers 15 residues. The junction had 8 bases not matched to a gene; V was cut back by 1 base and J by 6 bases. In germline, CDR1 is GTSNPN, CDR2 SVGIG (reference sequence). As DNA, the CDR3 is TGTGCCTGGAGTGGAGACGGGACTAGCAGGGATACGCAGTATTTT. It yields the protein CAWSGDGTSRDTQYF.

This clone was picked up a small number of times. The chain carries TRBV7-9 and TRBJ2-4, with a weak D call TRBD2 (5 bases). CDR1 and CDR2 from the germline V gene are SEHNR and FQNEAQ (reference sequence). The CDR3 totals 15 residues. The V gene lost 1 base and the J gene lost 3 bases, with 10 bases spanning the gap. CDR3 bases: TGTGCCAGCAGCTTAGGGTCCAGCGGCAAAAACATTCAGTACTTC. This codes for CASSLGSSGKNIQYF.

The rearrangement joins TRBV5-6 to TRBJ1-6; 7 bases fit TRBD1. Trimming cost V 4 bases and J 6 bases; bases outside gene matches: 13. From germline, CDR1 is SGHDT and CDR2 YYEEEE. The CDR3 loop spans 17 amino acids. This CDR3 is CASSPKPGTDVNSPLHF. CDR3 bases: TGTGCCAGCAGCCCCAAACCCGGGACAGATGTTAATTCACCCCTCCACTTT. Together with reference TRBV5-6 and TRBJ1-6, the CDR3 gives the full variable domain: DAGVTQSPTHLIKTRGQQVTLRCSPKSGHDTVSWYQQALGQGPQFIFQYYEEEERQRGNFPDRFSGHQFPNYSSELNVNALLLGDSALYLCASSPKPGTDVNSPLHFGNGTRLTVT.

This clone has only a few counts. The chain uses TRBV7-9 and TRBJ1-1; D unresolved. V gave up 6 bases and J gave up 0 bases, with 5 bases separating them. Germline CDR1 reads SEHNR; CDR2 reads FQNEAQ (reference sequence). This CDR3 has 12 amino acids. CDR3 coding DNA: TGTGCCAGCAGAACCTTGAACACTGAAGCTTTCTTT. This encodes CASRTLNTEAFF.

V usage is TRBV18 and J usage is TRBJ2-1, with D hard to call. The CDR3 is made up of 15 amino acids. CDR1 is KGHSH, CDR2 LQKENI, per germline. V lost 6 bases to trimming and J lost 0 bases, with 12 bases between them. CDR3 amino acids: CASSLTASSYNEQFF. CDR3 DNA sequence: TGTGCCAGCTCTCTTACAGCGAGCTCCTACAATGAGCAGTTCTTC.

This chain connects TRBV7-2 to TRBJ1-3; maybe TRBD1 (5 bases). This CDR3 contains 14 residues. V shed 4 bases and J shed 6 bases, with 13 bases lying between them. Germline-derived CDR1 and CDR2 are SGHTA and FQGNSA. CDR3 DNA sequence: TGTGCCAGCAGCTCCCGGGACGGACAAAACACCATATATTTT. Its translation is CASSSRDGQNTIYF.

This chain joins TRBV30 and TRBJ2-3; unclear D gene. The CDR3 is made up of 14 amino acids. The germline V gene encodes CDR1 GTSNPN and CDR2 SVGIG (reference sequence). V lost 4 bases to trimming and J lost 4 bases, with 15 bases between them. The DNA of the CDR3 is TGTGCCTGGACTCAAAACGTAGCCTCAGATACGCAGTATTTT. It specifies CAWTQNVASDTQYF.

The V and J genes are TRBV7-7 and TRBJ2-1; unclear D gene. The CDR3 runs 18 residues. The germline gives CDR1 SSHAT, CDR2 FNYEAQ (reference sequence). V shed 1 base and J shed 0 bases, with 16 bases lying between them. CDR3 region: CASSLGPGFQSSYNEQFF. In DNA form, the CDR3 reads TGTGCCAGCAGCTTAGGCCCGGGCTTTCAAAGCTCCTACAATGAGCAGTTCTTC.

This clone was seen only a few times. This chain uses TRBV29-1 with TRBJ2-5, with TRBD1 matching over 7 bases. Trimming took 1 base from V and 2 from J; bases not matched to a gene: 7. This CDR3 is built from 15 residues. Germline lookup yields CDR1 SQVTM and CDR2 ANQGSEA. CDR3 bases: TGCAGCGTTGAAGGTTTCAGGGGGACACAAGAGACCCAGTACTTC. It specifies CSVEGFRGTQETQYF.

This clone was seen more than once but under ten times. This rearrangement joins TRBV9 to TRBJ2-5; weak D call: TRBD1 (6 bases). Deletions cut 0 bases from V and 4 bases from J, with 10 bases between. Germline V CDR1 and CDR2: SGDLS, YYNGEE. This CDR3 contains 14 residues. The CDR3 DNA reads TGTGCCAGCAGCGTAGGTCCAGGGGTAGAGACCCAGTACTTC. It encodes CASSVGPGVETQYF.